The clone carrying this T cell receptor beta chain was seen more than once but under ten times. Its antigen is unknown. The sample belongs to a study of radiation and T cells in renal cell carcinoma. TCRdb's copy holds only in-frame clones and misses some; the assay was immunoSEQ multiplex PCR. The sample holds roughly 130,000 clones; 80% to 90% are singletons and the top ten take 1.5% to 2%. Indicated time point: blood 2 weeks post-SBRT. Treatment meaning: 15 Gy SBRT to primary tumor, nephrectomy 4 weeks later. Radiation-treated patients gave blood at baseline, week 2 and week 4. Whole-study findings and limits: In blood, top tumor clones expanded by 2 weeks, shrinking by 4. Baseline intratumoral clonotype presence is unknown without pretreatment biopsies.

The CDR3 spans 14 residues. V was cut by 5 bases and J by 12 bases, with 17 bases left in between. Germline V lookup: CDR1 MNHNY, CDR2 SVGAGI (reference sequence). This clonotype originated in a woman in her fifties or sixties with renal cell carcinoma. Sequencing used blood, obtained from a patient whose treatment included radiotherapy and nephrectomy. The chain joins TRBV6-6 to TRBJ1-6, with a possible D match to TRBD1 (5 bases). DNA of the CDR3: TGTGCCAGCAGTACGGGCCAGGGAAGAGAACCCCTCCACTTT. Translated: CASSTGQGREPLHF.